These 23 T cell receptor beta chains were all obtained from the same sample, sequenced in a study of beta chain features in type 1 diabetes. Overall study results and limits: Across all four CD4+ subsets, people with type 1 diabetes showed modestly shorter TCRB CDR3s.

Of the isolated RNA, all was reverse transcribed, and so the sequenced material was expressed TCRB transcripts. This table comes from immunoSEQ multiplex PCR, and its TCRdb copy is limited to in-frame clones, with some not included. The sample lists 200,000 to 250,000 clones, 11% to 15% seen once, with about 0.019% in the top ten. Their specific antigens are unknown. The sequencing sample was made of naive CD4+ T cells from blood. Source of these receptors: a man younger than 45 with type 1 diabetes.

This clone was observed a handful of times. The CDR3 here is CASRPGLAGDEQFF. In nucleotides, the CDR3 is TGTGCCAGTAGGCCGGGACTAGCGGGAGACGAGCAGTTCTTC. V usage is TRBV19 and J usage is TRBJ2-1; 14 bases align to TRBD2. Trimming removed 6 bases from V and 10 bases from J; junction bases left unmatched: 5. The CDR3 is 14 amino acids. Germline V lookup: CDR1 LNHDA, CDR2 SQIVND (reference sequence).

The rearrangement joins TRBV6-5 to TRBJ2-7; 9 bases map to TRBD1. CDR1 is MNHEY and CDR2 is SVGAGI in the germline V gene. The V and J ends lost 6 bases and 2 bases, in that order; junction bases with no gene match: 8. The CDR3 runs to 15 residues. The CDR3 DNA follows: TGTGCCAGCAGAACGCCGGGACAGGGTACCTACGAGCAGTACTTC. It codes for CASRTPGQGTYEQYF.

This clone was seen a handful of times. This chain connects TRBV11-3 to TRBJ2-7; 8 bases are a match to TRBD1. V was pared by 1 base and J by 2 bases, with 4 bases of the junction left unmatched. CDR1 is SGHNT, CDR2 YENEEA, per germline. CDR3 length: 15 amino acids. For the CDR3, the DNA is TGTGCCAGCAGCTTAGGACAGGGGAGTACCTACGAGCAGTACTTC. Protein product: CASSLGQGSTYEQYF.

The rearrangement links TRBV2 to TRBJ2-1, with 8 bases identical to TRBD2. This CDR3 contains 16 residues. Looked up from germline, CDR1 is SNHLY and CDR2 is FYNNEI. V lost 4 bases and J lost 2; bases outside the gene matches: 7. CDR3 sequence reads: CASSAPGGLAYNEQFF. The CDR3 DNA is TGTGCCAGCAGTGCGCCGGGGGGGCTAGCCTACAATGAGCAGTTCTTC.

Only a few counts were recorded for this clone. The gene calls are TRBV2 and TRBJ1-5; 10 bases agree with TRBD1. CDR1 and CDR2 from the germline V gene are SNHLY and FYNNEI. Trimming removed 5 bases from V and 1 base from J; junction bases left unmatched: 2. CDR3 length equals 15 residues. As DNA, the CDR3 is TGTGCCAGCAGTCGGGACAGGGGCAGCAATCAGCCCCAGCATTTT. Amino acid sequence: CASSRDRGSNQPQHF.

This chain joins TRBV18 and TRBJ2-1; possibly TRBD1 for D (5 bases). This CDR3 region has 13 residues. Germline lookup yields CDR1 KGHSH and CDR2 LQKENI. The V end lost 5 bases, the J end lost 6 bases, and 11 bases lay between the germline ends. The CDR3 DNA sequence: TGTGCCAGCTCAGCGACAGCCGCCAATGAGCAGTTCTTC. Translating it yields CASSATAANEQFF.

This clone was seen only a few times. The rearrangement links TRBV9 to TRBJ1-4, with D unclear. The CDR3 is 15 amino acids. The V gene lost 4 bases and the J gene lost 5 bases, with 15 bases spanning the gap. Germline CDR1 SGDLS, CDR2 YYNGEE. The CDR3 DNA reads as TGTGCCAGCAGCCCACGGGAGGAGCGAAATGAAAAACTGTTTTTT. It is translated as CASSPREERNEKLFF.

The rearrangement joins TRBV19 to TRBJ2-1; no firm D call. The V end lost 3 bases, the J end lost 2 bases, and 14 bases lay between the germline ends. Germline CDR1 LNHDA, CDR2 SQIVND (reference sequence). This CDR3 has 16 amino acids. The CDR3 region has the DNA TGTGCCAGTAGTATGTGGAGCCTAAACACCTACAATGAGCAGTTCTTC. Translating gives CASSMWSLNTYNEQFF.

This clone was counted a few times. V gene TRBV18 combines with J gene TRBJ1-5; 10 nucleotides agree with TRBD1. Losses at the gene ends were 9 bases for V and 5 bases for J; bases not matched to a gene: 7. Germline V gene sequence: CDR1 KGHSH, CDR2 LQKENI. The CDR3 has 14 amino acids. The chain's CDR3 is CARTGGAGYQPQHF. Here the CDR3 DNA reads TGTGCCAGGACAGGGGGCGCAGGCTATCAGCCCCAGCATTTT.

Here the CDR3 reads CASSTRQFSSGANVLTF. The CDR3 nucleotides are TGTGCCAGCAGCACCCGACAGTTTAGCTCTGGGGCCAACGTCCTGACTTTC. The rearrangement uses TRBV14 and TRBJ2-6; D might be TRBD1 (5 bases). V lost 5 bases, J lost 0 bases, and 14 bases lay in between. The CDR3 consists of 17 residues. Germline-derived CDR1 and CDR2 are SGHDN and FVKESK. Filled out from reference TRBV14 and TRBJ2-6, the complete variable domain reads EAGVTQFPSHSVIEKGQTVTLRCDPISGHDNLYWYRRVMGKEIKFLLHFVKESKQDESGMPNNRFLAERTGGTYSTLKVQPAELEDSGVYFCASSTRQFSSGANVLTFGAGSRLTVL.

This clone has just a few counts. The chain uses TRBV30 and TRBJ1-1; 11 nucleotides agree with TRBD1. CDR3 length equals 14 residues. Germline CDR1 reads GTSNPN; CDR2 reads SVGIG (reference sequence). V lost 3 bases and J lost 3; bases outside the gene matches: 3. The CDR3 bases are TGTGCCTGGAGCCCGGGACAGGGGGACACTGAAGCTTTCTTT. Its translation is CAWSPGQGDTEAFF.

V and J are TRBV6-6 and TRBJ1-5, with a possible D match to TRBD1 (6 bases). CDR3 size: 13 residues. Trimming shortened V by 6 bases and J by 9 bases, and 15 bases separated the two germline ends. Per germline, CDR1 MNHNY and CDR2 SVGAGI (reference sequence). As DNA, the CDR3 is TGTGCCAGCAGACAGGGTCTCGATCGGCCCCAGCATTTT. This encodes CASRQGLDRPQHF.

The rearrangement links TRBV25-1 to TRBJ2-2; a weak D match, TRBD1 (5 bases). The CDR3 contains 14 residues. V shed 7 bases and J shed 1 base, with 10 bases lying between them. The germline CDR1 and CDR2 sequences are MGHDK and SYGVNS. Here the CDR3 DNA reads TGTGCCAGCACCACAGACAGGAACACCGGGGAGCTGTTTTTT. Amino acid sequence: CASTTDRNTGELFF.

The V call is TRBV10-3, the J call TRBJ1-5; TRBD1 is a possible D gene (5 bases). Germline V lookup: CDR1 ENHRY, CDR2 SYGVKD. Between the trimmed V and J ends, which lost 10 bases and 2 bases, there was a span of 24 bases. There are 17 residues in the CDR3. In DNA, the CDR3 is TGTGCCACTGCCTCCGGGACTCCTTACCCCGGCAATCAGCCCCAGCATTTT. Translation: CATASGTPYPGNQPQHF.

The CDR3 DNA sequence: TGTGCCAGCAGTTTATTGCACAGGGGGGAGACCCAGTACTTC. Its protein product is CASSLLHRGETQYF. V is TRBV27 and J is TRBJ2-5, with 8 bases matching TRBD1. The CDR3 is 14 amino acids. Trimming took 1 base from V and 5 from J; bases not matched to a gene: 3. The germline CDR1 and CDR2 sequences are MNHEY and SMNVEV (reference sequence).

The rearrangement links TRBV27 to TRBJ2-5; 7 bases fit TRBD1. Germline V gives CDR1 MNHEY, CDR2 SMNVEV (reference sequence). V shed 5 bases, J shed 5 bases, and the junction held 8 bases outside the gene matches. The CDR3 runs 14 residues. The CDR3 loop reads CASSPFGTAETQYF. The CDR3 DNA reads as TGTGCCAGCAGTCCGTTCGGGACAGCGGAGACCCAGTACTTC.

This chain uses TRBV14 with TRBJ2-4, with D possibly matching TRBD2 (6 bases). Germline-derived CDR1 and CDR2 are SGHDN and FVKESK. The CDR3 loop spans 14 amino acids. V was cut by 0 bases and J by 3 bases, with 6 bases left in between. As DNA, the CDR3 is TGTGCCAGCAGCCAAGACGGGGGCAAAAACATTCAGTACTTC. Amino acids: CASSQDGGKNIQYF.

CDR3 sequence (DNA): TGTGCCAGCAGCTTAGAAACGGGAGGGCCTTACGAGCAGTACTTC. This sequence encodes CASSLETGGPYEQYF. The J gene is TRBJ2-7, the V gene TRBV7-9, with 8 positions matching TRBD2. V dropped 1 base and J dropped 4; count of bases not matched to a gene: 6. This CDR3 has 15 amino acids. Germline V gene sequence: CDR1 SEHNR, CDR2 FQNEAQ (reference sequence).

The chain couples TRBV25-1 to TRBJ2-5, with a tentative D call TRBD1 (7 bases). V gave up 3 bases and J gave up 3 bases, with 14 bases separating them. The CDR3 consists of 15 residues. Germline-derived CDR1 and CDR2 are MGHDK and SYGVNS. The CDR3 sequence: CASSDPGGLEETQYF. The CDR3 DNA follows: TGTGCCAGCAGTGACCCAGGGGGACTCGAAGAGACCCAGTACTTC.

This clone appeared a single time. This chain links TRBV5-6 with TRBJ2-1; D gene unclear. The V gene's germline CDR1 is SGHDT and CDR2 YYEEEE. CDR3 length: 12 amino acids. Trimming removed 7 bases from V and 6 bases from J, with 11 bases in between. The CDR3 loop reads CASSEYVNEQFF. CDR3 in DNA: TGTGCCAGCTCGGAGTACGTCAATGAGCAGTTCTTC.

V and J are TRBV19 and TRBJ1-1, with 10 bases that match TRBD1. The CDR3 covers 13 residues. Trimming cost V 6 bases and J 4 bases; bases outside gene matches: 2. The germline CDR1 and CDR2 sequences are LNHDA and SQIVND (reference sequence). The CDR3, as DNA: TGTGCCAGTAGCGACAGGGGGCTCACTGAAGCTTTCTTT. Protein: CASSDRGLTEAFF.

This chain uses TRBV29-1 with TRBJ2-3; 7 bases line up with TRBD2. The CDR3 loop spans 13 amino acids. V gave up 6 bases and J gave up 3 bases; unmatched junction bases: 6. Per germline, CDR1 SQVTM and CDR2 ANQGSEA. The CDR3 DNA follows: TGCAGCGTGGGACTACGCTTGACAGATACGCAGTATTTT. As protein: CSVGLRLTDTQYF.

This clone has a handful of counts. The chain carries TRBV7-9 and TRBJ2-7, with TRBD2 identical over 11 bases. V dropped 1 base and J dropped 6; count of bases not matched to a gene: 8. The germline V gene encodes CDR1 SEHNR and CDR2 FQNEAQ (reference sequence). The CDR3 has 16 amino acids. The CDR3 loop reads CASSLVVLAGESEQYF. CDR3 in DNA: TGTGCCAGCAGCTTAGTCGTACTAGCGGGAGAGTCCGAGCAGTACTTC.